This T cell receptor (beta chain) comes out of a study of blood T cells in healthy people across ages. Across the whole study: Template-switching capture recovered about one barcoded beta molecule per two T cells. Broader study findings: A roughly linear fall in TCR beta diversity per million T cells was seen with increasing age. Estimates drawn from one million T cells were deemed to understate diversity.

Staff drew roughly 10 milliliters of peripheral blood from each donor. A sample-barcoded 5' primer and a J-beta primer mix were used in a second PCR of roughly 6 to 11 cycles. In TCRdb, the 5' RACE reads were re-called with MiXCR into one record per CDR3 protein. The sample lists roughly 1.5 million distinct CDR3 sequences; roughly 43% were seen once. Germline lookup yields CDR1 SGHTA and CDR2 FQGNSA. V lost 1 base and J lost 8, with 15 bases in between. This CDR3 is built from 16 residues. As regards this clonotype: What it recognizes is unknown.

The sequencing input was blood. This sequence originates from a woman aged 18-29 years in good health. The genes are TRBV7-2 and TRBJ1-6, with D possibly TRBD1 on 5 matching bases. The CDR3 region has the DNA TGTGCCAGCAGCTTAGGGGGGTACCATACCCATTCACCCCTCCACTTT. The encoded protein is CASSLGGYHTHSPLHF.